This T cell receptor beta chain is drawn from a study of high-grade serous ovarian cancer treatment subgroups. Study details: Each sample yielded on average roughly 7,400 unique TCR beta rearrangements from roughly 15,000 reads.

CDR1 KGHSH and CDR2 LQKENI come from the germline V gene. The CDR3 consists of 18 residues. The junction had 11 bases not matched to a gene; V was cut back by 4 bases and J by 0 bases. Tumor tissue was taken before any definitive surgery or chemotherapy was given. Regarding this clone: Antigen: not known.

Clones were sequenced by immunoSEQ multiplex PCR, and TCRdb holds only the in-frame ones, with some missing. The sample lists more than 7,500 clones, roughly nine tenths occurring once. Study-level results: Higher neoantigen levels went with greater TCR clonal relatedness. Tumors within one patient showed repertoire similarity of roughly 0.1 to 0.85. Bulk tumor TCR sequencing gave no spatial information.

The sequenced sample consisted of tumor tissue. The V and J genes are TRBV18 and TRBJ2-7, with 11 positions matching TRBD1. The sequence came from a human donor with high-grade serous ovarian cancer. The CDR3 DNA follows: TGTGCCAGCTCACTTAGGACAGGGGGCGTGGGAAGCTCCTACGAGCAGTACTTC. Protein: CASSLRTGGVGSSYEQYF. Supplemented by reference TRBV18 and TRBJ2-7, the full variable domain reads NAGVMQNPRHLVRRRGQEARLRCSPMKGHSHVYWYRQLPEEGLKFMVYLQKENIIDESGMPKERFSAEFPKEGPSILRIQQVVRGDSAAYFCASSLRTGGVGSSYEQYFGPGTRLTVT.